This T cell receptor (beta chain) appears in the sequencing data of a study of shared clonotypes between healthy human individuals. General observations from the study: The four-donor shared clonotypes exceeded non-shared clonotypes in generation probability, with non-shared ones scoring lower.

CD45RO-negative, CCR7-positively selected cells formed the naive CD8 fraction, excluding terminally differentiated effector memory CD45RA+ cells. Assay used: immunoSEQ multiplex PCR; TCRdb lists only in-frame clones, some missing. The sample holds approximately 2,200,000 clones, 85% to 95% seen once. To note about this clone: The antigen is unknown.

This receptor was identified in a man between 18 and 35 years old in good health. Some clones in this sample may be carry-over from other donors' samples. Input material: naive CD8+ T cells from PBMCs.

The CDR3 loop is CASSLESGTDTQYF. For the CDR3, the DNA is TGTGCCAGCAGCCTCGAGAGCGGCACAGATACGCAGTATTTT. The V call is TRBV28, the J call TRBJ2-3; no definite D call. V shed 6 bases and J shed 1 base, with 11 bases lying between them. Germline CDR1 MDHEN, CDR2 SYDVKM. The length of the CDR3 is 14 residues.